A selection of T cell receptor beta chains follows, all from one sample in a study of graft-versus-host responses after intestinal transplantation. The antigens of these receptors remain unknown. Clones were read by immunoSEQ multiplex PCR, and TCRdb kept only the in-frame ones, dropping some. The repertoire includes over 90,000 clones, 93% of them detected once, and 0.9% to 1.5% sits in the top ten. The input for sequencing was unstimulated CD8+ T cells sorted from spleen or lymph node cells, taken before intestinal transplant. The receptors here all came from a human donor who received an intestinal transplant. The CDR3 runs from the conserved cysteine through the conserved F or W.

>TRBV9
CASSPWVRVDTYEQYF
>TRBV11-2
CASSHVRQVPYEQYF
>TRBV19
CASTNQGSSFDGYTF
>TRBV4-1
CASSQEERSYNEQFF
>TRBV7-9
CASSFTGGFTDTQYF
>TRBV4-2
CASSQDSGQGAGSYGYTF
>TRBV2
CASSDREGSTDTQYF
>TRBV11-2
CASSLDRATEAFF
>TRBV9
CASSGPSGSTDTQYF
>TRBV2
CASSEIRDEAFF
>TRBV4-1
CASSRVGDRVTDTQYF
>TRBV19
CASRSGTEAFF
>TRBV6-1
CASSEKGQGNSPLHF
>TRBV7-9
CASSLGRGLGGFF
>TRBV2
CASSEGLALYEQYF
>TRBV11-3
CASSYNDGPYEQYF
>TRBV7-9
CASSSRETQYF
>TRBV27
CASSWQAAYEQYF
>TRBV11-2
CASSLMSGDEQFF
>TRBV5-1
CASSLDFGSPKGNEQFF
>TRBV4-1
CASSQELRGPYEQYF
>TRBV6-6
CASSYASTDTQYF
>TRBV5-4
CASSIAAGQDVQNGYTF
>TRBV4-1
CASSQEGVSNQPQHF
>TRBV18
CASSPQNTEAFF
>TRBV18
CASSPPDRGVREETQYF
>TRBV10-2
CASSVGFGVASQPQHF
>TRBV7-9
CASSFRDRAYEQYF
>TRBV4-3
CASSQDGGQPQHF
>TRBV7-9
CASSQTGGQPNTGELFF
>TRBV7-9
CASSLSWDYQETQYF
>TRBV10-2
CASSDLTTSPLHF
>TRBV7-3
CASSQGPGALSTEAFF
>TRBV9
CASTPRVPSGTDTQYF
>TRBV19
CASSIQGTGYTEAFF
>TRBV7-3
CASSLSSRGFSSEKLFF
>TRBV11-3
CASSLGPFGGYNEQFF
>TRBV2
CASSYRGPTSFF
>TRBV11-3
CASSDEQGAGAPLHF
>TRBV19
CASSLLSGGALGTDTQYF